Listed here are 31 T cell receptor beta chains from one sample, sequenced in a study of shared clonotypes between healthy human individuals. TCRdb's copy holds only in-frame clones and misses some; the assay was immunoSEQ multiplex PCR. The table has hundreds of thousands of clones, around 95% seen once. Naive CD8 isolation took CD45RO-negative cells positively selected for CCR7 and excluded terminally differentiated effector memory CD45RA+ cells. What was sequenced was naive CD8+ T cells sorted from blood. The receptors were gathered from a woman aged 30 to 39 in good health.

The gene calls are TRBV10-3 and TRBJ1-5; D is possibly TRBD1 (5 bases). Germline V lookup: CDR1 ENHRY, CDR2 SYGVKD. Trimming stripped 3 bases from V and 3 bases from J, with 12 bases between. The CDR3 consists of 15 residues. The CDR3 coding sequence is TGTGCCATCAGTGATTTCGACGGACACAATCAGCCCCAGCATTTT. Encoded protein: CAISDFDGHNQPQHF.

The V and J genes are TRBV21-1 and TRBJ2-5; the D call of TRBD2 is as the table states it, not checked on the DNA. TRBV21-1 corresponds to a pseudogene. The CDR3 sequence is 19 residues long. CDR3 loop: CASSKGVCFWVEYQETQYF. The DNA for the CDR3 is TGTGCCAGCAGCAAAGGGGTCTGCTTTTGGGTGGAGTACCAAGAGACCCAGTACTTC.

The chain carries TRBV19 and TRBJ2-7, with 8 bases fitting TRBD2. The V segment lost 7 bases and the J segment 2 bases; nucleotides outside the gene matches: 7. The CDR3 contains 14 residues. Per the germline V gene, CDR1 is LNHDA and CDR2 is SQIVND (reference sequence). The CDR3 DNA follows: TGTGCCAGTAAAGCGGGGGTTGGGCCCTACGAGCAGTACTTC. As protein: CASKAGVGPYEQYF. Looking up the rest from reference TRBV19 and TRBJ2-7 gives the full variable domain: DGGITQSPKYLFRKEGQNVTLSCEQNLNHDAMYWYRQDPGQGLRLIYYSQIVNDFQKGDIAEGYSVSREKKESFPLTVTSAQKNPTAFYLCASKAGVGPYEQYFGPGTRLTVT.

This chain uses TRBV7-9 with TRBJ2-7, with D unresolved. The germline V and J ends were trimmed by 2 bases and 0 bases, with 8 bases remaining between them. Germline V lookup: CDR1 SEHNR, CDR2 FQNEAQ (reference sequence). The CDR3 has 14 amino acids. In nucleotides, the CDR3 is TGTGCCAGCAGCTTAAACTATGACTCCTACGAGCAGTACTTC. Translation: CASSLNYDSYEQYF.

The CDR3 region has the DNA TGTGCCAGCAGTTCGGTAGCGCTCCCCGATGAGCAGTTCTTC. Translated, it gives CASSSVALPDEQFF. The chain employs TRBV27 and TRBJ2-1; D possibly corresponds to TRBD2 (5 bases). V shed 4 bases and J shed 8 bases, with 15 bases lying between them. This CDR3 is built from 14 residues. CDR1 and CDR2 (germline): MNHEY, SMNVEV (reference sequence).

CDR3 loop: CASSGVYPPYEQYF. DNA of the CDR3: TGTGCCAGCTCAGGGGTCTATCCCCCCTACGAGCAGTACTTC. This chain links TRBV7-9 with TRBJ2-7, with a weak D call TRBD1 (6 bases). Germline V gene lookup returns CDR1 SEHNR and CDR2 FQNEAQ (reference sequence). Trimming took 8 bases from V and 2 from J, leaving 16 bases between them. There are 14 residues in the CDR3.

The rearrangement joins TRBV7-9 to TRBJ1-1, with D possibly TRBD1 on 6 matching bases. CDR1 and CDR2 (germline): SEHNR, FQNEAQ (reference sequence). Trimming took 5 bases from V and 4 from J, leaving 8 bases between them. CDR3 length equals 12 residues. In nucleotides, the CDR3 is TGTGCCAGCAGCCCGGACAGCACTGAAGCTTTCTTT. It translates to CASSPDSTEAFF.

The CDR3 DNA is TGTGCCAGCAGCTTAGGGCTTAGCGGGAGTCCCTACAATGAGCAGTTCTTC. This translates into CASSLGLSGSPYNEQFF. The chain is built from TRBV13 and TRBJ2-1; 9 bases agree with TRBD2. The CDR3 extends over 17 amino acids. Germline V gene sequence: CDR1 PRHDT, CDR2 FYEKMQ (reference sequence). Losses at the gene ends were 0 bases for V and 2 bases for J; bases not matched to a gene: 5.

The gene calls are TRBV6-1 and TRBJ2-7, with 7 bases fitting TRBD1. Germline CDR1 MNHNS, CDR2 SASEGT. The CDR3 has 14 residues. V lost 2 bases to trimming and J lost 1 base; unmatched junction nucleotides: 2. The CDR3 nucleotides are TGTGCCAGCAGTGAATACAGGGGATCCTACGAGCAGTACTTC. This encodes CASSEYRGSYEQYF.

CDR3 protein: CASSWGQGTGNTIYF. The CDR3 DNA sequence: TGTGCCAGCAGCTGGGGACAGGGGACTGGAAACACCATATATTTT. The chain is built from TRBV11-2 and TRBJ1-3; TRBD1 aligns across 10 bases. CDR1 is SGHAT and CDR2 is FQNNGV in the germline V gene. This CDR3 region has 15 residues. The V segment lost 4 bases and the J segment 2 bases; nucleotides outside the gene matches: 2. The entire variable domain, with the rest obtained from reference TRBV11-2 and TRBJ1-3, is as follows: EAGVAQSPRYKIIEKRQSVAFWCNPISGHATLYWYQQILGQGPKLLIQFQNNGVVDDSQLPKDRFSAERLKGVDSTLKIQPAKLEDSAVYLCASSWGQGTGNTIYFGEGSWLTVV.

Of note for this clone: This specimen includes other DNA sequences encoding the same CDR3. This chain joins TRBV19 and TRBJ1-1; D possibly corresponds to TRBD1 (6 bases). The CDR3 totals 15 residues. V lost 5 bases and J lost 2, with 15 bases in between. Germline V gene sequence: CDR1 LNHDA, CDR2 SQIVND (reference sequence). The CDR3 DNA is TGTGCCAGTAGTCTCACTGGGGGCGGTAACACTGAAGCTTTCTTT. This translates into CASSLTGGGNTEAFF. The variable domain in full, completed from reference TRBV19 and TRBJ1-1, reads DGGITQSPKYLFRKEGQNVTLSCEQNLNHDAMYWYRQDPGQGLRLIYYSQIVNDFQKGDIAEGYSVSREKKESFPLTVTSAQKNPTAFYLCASSLTGGGNTEAFFGQGTRLTVV.

This clone occurred once. The J gene is TRBJ1-4, the V gene TRBV2; 8 positions agree with TRBD1. V lost 7 bases, J lost 7 bases, and 8 bases stayed unmatched. This CDR3 spans 14 amino acids. Germline CDR1 SNHLY, CDR2 FYNNEI. The chain's CDR3 is CASIGQGSLEKLFF. CDR3 coding DNA: TGTGCCAGCATCGGACAGGGTTCGCTTGAAAAACTGTTTTTT.

The rearrangement joins TRBV5-1 to TRBJ2-2, with 10 positions matching TRBD2. The CDR3 is 18 residues long. V was clipped by 2 bases and J by 3 bases; unmatched bases: 10. From germline, CDR1 is SGHRS and CDR2 YFSETQ. The CDR3 is CASSFSGRALEDTGELFF. The CDR3 bases are TGCGCCAGCAGCTTCAGCGGGAGGGCCCTCGAGGACACCGGGGAGCTGTTTTTT.

In its sample, this clone was seen once. This chain joins TRBV27 and TRBJ1-1; TRBD1 is a possible D gene (6 bases). Germline V gene lookup returns CDR1 MNHEY and CDR2 SMNVEV (reference sequence). CDR3 length: 12 residues. V lost 8 bases to trimming and J lost 6 bases, with 13 bases between them. The CDR3: CASGSYRAEAFF. The CDR3 DNA sequence: TGTGCCAGCGGATCTTACAGGGCTGAAGCTTTCTTT.

The rearrangement links TRBV27 to TRBJ2-7; D gene ambiguous. Germline CDR1 and CDR2: MNHEY and SMNVEV (reference sequence). This CDR3 is 13 amino acids long. Trimming took 8 bases from V and 2 from J, leaving 13 bases between them. The CDR3 sequence: CASGLGSPYEQYF. CDR3 DNA sequence: TGTGCCAGCGGCCTAGGGTCCCCCTACGAGCAGTACTTC.

The chain carries TRBV28 and TRBJ2-1, with D perhaps TRBD2 (6 bases). CDR1 MDHEN and CDR2 SYDVKM come from the germline V gene. CDR3 length equals 14 residues. Trimming stripped 4 bases from V and 2 bases from J, with 9 bases between. This chain's CDR3 is CASSWGTAYNEQFF. The CDR3 nucleotides are TGTGCCAGCAGTTGGGGGACTGCCTACAATGAGCAGTTCTTC.

This chain uses TRBV7-2 with TRBJ2-2; 10 bases map to TRBD2. Trimming at V came to 0 bases and at J to 6 bases, leaving 19 bases not matched to a gene. Germline lookup yields CDR1 SGHTA and CDR2 FQGNSA. CDR3 length: 21 amino acids. The CDR3 spells CASSLAGAGLAFRVEAGELFF. The CDR3 nucleotides read TGTGCCAGCAGCTTAGCTGGGGCGGGACTAGCGTTCCGGGTAGAAGCCGGGGAGCTGTTTTTT.

This clone was found once. The chain carries TRBV7-6 and TRBJ2-7; D gene ambiguous. This CDR3 is 15 amino acids long. V was trimmed by 6 bases and J by 0 bases, leaving 15 bases between them. Germline values: CDR1 SGHVS, CDR2 FNYEAQ. This CDR3 reads CASSQDGSFSYEQYF. Written as DNA, the CDR3 is TGTGCCAGCAGTCAGGACGGATCCTTCTCCTACGAGCAGTACTTC.

The rearrangement joins TRBV7-9 to TRBJ2-5; a possible D gene is TRBD2 (6 bases). Germline V CDR1 and CDR2: SEHNR, FQNEAQ (reference sequence). V lost 5 bases and J lost 1, with 20 bases in between. The CDR3 runs 17 residues. This CDR3 is CASSPGAEGNFQETQYF. Here the CDR3 DNA reads TGTGCCAGCAGCCCAGGAGCGGAGGGGAACTTCCAAGAGACCCAGTACTTC.

The J gene is TRBJ2-1, the V gene TRBV2; D perhaps matches TRBD2 (6 bases). V dropped 5 bases and J dropped 9 bases, with 14 bases sitting between them. This CDR3 is 13 amino acids long. The germline CDR1 and CDR2 sequences are SNHLY and FYNNEI. CDR3 region: CASSSVHGGEQFF. DNA of the CDR3: TGTGCCAGCAGTTCAGTTCACGGGGGTGAGCAGTTCTTC.

The rearrangement links TRBV19 to TRBJ1-5, with 8 nucleotides matching TRBD1. The germline V gene has CDR1 LNHDA and CDR2 SQIVND (reference sequence). Trimming at V came to 0 bases and at J to 4 bases, leaving 5 bases not matched to a gene. CDR3 size: 16 residues. The CDR3, as DNA: TGTGCCAGTAGTATAGATCGAGGGACAGGTAATCAGCCCCAGCATTTT. Translating gives CASSIDRGTGNQPQHF.

The chain is built from TRBV7-2 and TRBJ2-7; TRBD2 matches at 11 bases. The junction had 9 bases not matched to a gene; V was cut back by 3 bases and J by 5 bases. The CDR3 totals 16 residues. Germline V gene sequence: CDR1 SGHTA, CDR2 FQGNSA. As DNA, the CDR3 is TGTGCCAGCAGCTTCCCTCTAGCGGGAGGTGTCCACGAGCAGTACTTC. Encoded protein: CASSFPLAGGVHEQYF. The whole variable domain, remainder taken from reference TRBV7-2 and TRBJ2-7, is GAGVSQSPSNKVTEKGKDVELRCDPISGHTALYWYRQSLGQGLEFLIYFQGNSAPDKSGLPSDRFSAERTGGSVSTLTIQRTQQEDSAVYLCASSFPLAGGVHEQYFGPGTRLTVT.

V gene TRBV28 combines with J gene TRBJ2-5, with a possible D match to TRBD2 (6 bases). The J call may not be correct, given that the DNA end is closer to TRBJ2-7. The CDR3 totals 17 residues. The germline V gene has CDR1 MDHEN and CDR2 SYDVKM. CDR3 in amino acids: CASSLPPASVSGYEQYF. The CDR3 DNA reads as TGTGCCAGCAGTTTGCCCCCGGCTAGCGTTTCAGGCTACGAGCAGTACTTC.

This chain connects TRBV4-2 to TRBJ2-1; possible D gene TRBD2, 5 bases. Trimming cost V 3 bases and J 4 bases, with 16 bases left between them. CDR3 size: 16 residues. CDR1 and CDR2 from the germline V gene are LGHNA and YNFKEQ. CDR3 amino acids: CASSQLLGGEYNEQFF. DNA for the CDR3: TGTGCCAGCAGCCAGCTACTGGGTGGGGAGTACAATGAGCAGTTCTTC.

A single count supports this clone. The rearrangement uses TRBV28 and TRBJ2-3; 8 bases agree with TRBD1. Germline V gene data show CDR1 as MDHEN and CDR2 as SYDVKM. After removal of 4 bases from V and 3 bases from J, the junction contained 6 bases not matched to a gene. The CDR3 is 15 amino acids. CDR3 loop: CASSYGQGMTDTQYF. In nucleotides, the CDR3 is TGTGCCAGCAGTTACGGACAGGGTATGACAGATACGCAGTATTTT.

The chain combines TRBV27 with TRBJ2-2, with 7 bases fitting TRBD1. Trimming removed 5 bases from V and 6 bases from J; junction bases left unmatched: 12. CDR1 is MNHEY, CDR2 SMNVEV, per germline (reference sequence). The CDR3 loop spans 16 amino acids. The CDR3 loop is CASSTTTGFKAGELFF. In DNA, the CDR3 is TGTGCCAGCAGTACAACGACAGGGTTTAAGGCCGGGGAGCTGTTTTTT.

The chain recombines TRBV25-1 with TRBJ1-4; TRBD1 aligns across 7 bases. CDR1 is MGHDK and CDR2 is SYGVNS in the germline V gene. This CDR3 is built from 15 residues. Trimming at V came to 3 bases and at J to 6 bases, leaving 7 bases not matched to a gene. The CDR3 region has the DNA TGTGCCAGCAGTGAGTACGGCAGGGGGTATGAAAAACTGTTTTTT. It translates to CASSEYGRGYEKLFF.

This chain joins TRBV27 and TRBJ2-3; D ambiguous. Germline V lookup: CDR1 MNHEY, CDR2 SMNVEV (reference sequence). V was shortened by 1 base and J by 6 bases, with 11 bases between the two germline ends. CDR3 size: 14 residues. This CDR3 is CASSLWSRADTQYF. Written as DNA, the CDR3 is TGTGCCAGCAGTTTATGGTCTCGCGCGGATACGCAGTATTTT.

Here the CDR3 reads CASSPGYGSDTQYF. CDR3 in DNA: TGTGCCAGCAGCCCGGGTTACGGATCAGATACGCAGTATTTT. The genes are TRBV7-6 and TRBJ2-3; D is undetermined. The length of the CDR3 is 14 residues. V lost 5 bases, J lost 4 bases, and 13 bases lay in between. The germline V gene encodes CDR1 SGHVS and CDR2 FNYEAQ.

The chain is built from TRBV5-4 and TRBJ2-7, with 8 bases that match TRBD2. V trimming: 1 base; J trimming: 5 bases; junction bases outside the gene matches: 11. This CDR3 has 16 amino acids. CDR1 SGHNT and CDR2 YYREEE come from the germline V gene (reference sequence). CDR3 nucleotides: TGTGCCAGCAGCTTGAGGACGGGAGGGCCGGGCGACGAGCAGTACTTC. Translation gives CASSLRTGGPGDEQYF.

The chain has TRBV7-9 and TRBJ1-2; the match to TRBD1 covers 7 bases. Trimming took 2 bases from V and 6 from J; bases not matched to a gene: 12. Germline lookup yields CDR1 SEHNR and CDR2 FQNEAQ (reference sequence). The length of the CDR3 is 16 residues. This chain's CDR3 is CASSLPKGGDLHGYTF. CDR3 nucleotides: TGTGCCAGCAGCTTACCTAAAGGGGGCGATCTTCATGGCTACACCTTC.